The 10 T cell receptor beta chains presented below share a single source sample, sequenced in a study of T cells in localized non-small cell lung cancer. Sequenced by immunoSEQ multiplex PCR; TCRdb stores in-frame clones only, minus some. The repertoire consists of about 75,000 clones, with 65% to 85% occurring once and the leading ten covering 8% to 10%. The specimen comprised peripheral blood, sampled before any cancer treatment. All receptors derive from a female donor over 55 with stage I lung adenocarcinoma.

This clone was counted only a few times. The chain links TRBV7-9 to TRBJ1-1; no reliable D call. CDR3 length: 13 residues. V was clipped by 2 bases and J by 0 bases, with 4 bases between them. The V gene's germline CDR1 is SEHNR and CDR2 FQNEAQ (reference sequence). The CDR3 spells CASSLTVNTEAFF. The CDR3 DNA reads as TGTGCCAGCAGCTTAACAGTGAACACTGAAGCTTTCTTT.

The DNA of the CDR3 is TGTGCCAGCAGACCGGGACAGGGACCTGAAAAACTGTTTTTT. This translates into CASRPGQGPEKLFF. The J gene is TRBJ1-4, the V gene TRBV2; 9 bases map to TRBD1. CDR1 SNHLY and CDR2 FYNNEI come from the germline V gene. The CDR3 contains 14 residues. J was trimmed by 7 bases and V by 6 bases; bases with no gene match: 6. The full variable domain, with the rest looked up from reference TRBV2 and TRBJ1-4, is EPEVTQTPSHQVTQMGQEVILRCVPISNHLYFYWYRQILGQKVEFLVSFYNNEISEKSEIFDDQFSVERPDGSNFTLKIRSTKLEDSAMYFCASRPGQGPEKLFFGSGTQLSVL.

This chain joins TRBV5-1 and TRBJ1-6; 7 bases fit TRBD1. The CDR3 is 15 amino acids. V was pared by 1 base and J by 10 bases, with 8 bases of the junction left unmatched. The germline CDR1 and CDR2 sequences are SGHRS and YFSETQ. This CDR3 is CASSLLGGRESPLHF. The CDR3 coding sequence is TGCGCCAGCAGCTTGCTAGGGGGCCGCGAGTCACCCCTCCACTTT.

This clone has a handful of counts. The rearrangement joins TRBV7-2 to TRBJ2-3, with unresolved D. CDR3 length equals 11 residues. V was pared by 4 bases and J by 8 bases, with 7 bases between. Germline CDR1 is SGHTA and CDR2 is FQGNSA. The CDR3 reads CASSSPGTQYF. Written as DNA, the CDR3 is TGTGCCAGCAGCTCACCGGGTACGCAGTATTTT.

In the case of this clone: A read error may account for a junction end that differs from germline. CDR3 in amino acids: CVWSVARNLEQYF. CDR3 DNA: TGTGTCTGGAGTGTAGCGCGTAACCTCGAGCAGTACTTC. The chain links TRBV30 to TRBJ2-7, with D tentatively TRBD2 (5 bases). There are 13 residues in the CDR3. Germline V lookup: CDR1 GTSNPN, CDR2 SVGIG (reference sequence). The full variable domain, completed using reference TRBV30 and TRBJ2-7, is SQTIHQWPATLVQPVGSPLSLECTVEGTSNPNLYWYRQAAGRGLQLLFYSVGIGQISSEVPQNLSASRPQDRQFILSSKKLLLSDSGFYLCVWSVARNLEQYFGPGTRLTVT.

CDR3 nucleotide sequence: TGTGCCAGCTCACCCCAGGGGAATCAGCCCCAGCATTTT. Residues: CASSPQGNQPQHF. The chain combines TRBV18 with TRBJ1-5; tentatively, D is TRBD1 (6 bases). Germline loops: CDR1 KGHSH, CDR2 LQKENI. The CDR3 runs 13 residues. With 3 bases removed from V and 4 bases from J, the gap between germline ends came to 7 bases.

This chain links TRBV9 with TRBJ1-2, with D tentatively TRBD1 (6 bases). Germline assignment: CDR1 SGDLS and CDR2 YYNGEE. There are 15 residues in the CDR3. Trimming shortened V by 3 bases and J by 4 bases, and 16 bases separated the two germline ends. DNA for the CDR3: TGTGCCAGCAGCGAGACCACAGGGAGGGGCTATGGCTACACCTTC. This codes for CASSETTGRGYGYTF.

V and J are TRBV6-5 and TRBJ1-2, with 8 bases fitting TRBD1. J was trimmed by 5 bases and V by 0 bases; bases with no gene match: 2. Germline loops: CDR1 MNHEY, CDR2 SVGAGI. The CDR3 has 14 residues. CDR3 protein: CASSYSDRGYGYTF. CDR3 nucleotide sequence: TGTGCCAGCAGTTACTCTGACAGGGGTTATGGCTACACCTTC.

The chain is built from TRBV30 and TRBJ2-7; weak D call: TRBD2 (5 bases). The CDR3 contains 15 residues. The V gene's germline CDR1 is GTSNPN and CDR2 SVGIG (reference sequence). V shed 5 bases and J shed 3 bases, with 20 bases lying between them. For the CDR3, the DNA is TGTGCCTGGGGAGTTCGGACCGGGATCTACTACGAGCAGTACTTC. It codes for CAWGVRTGIYYEQYF.

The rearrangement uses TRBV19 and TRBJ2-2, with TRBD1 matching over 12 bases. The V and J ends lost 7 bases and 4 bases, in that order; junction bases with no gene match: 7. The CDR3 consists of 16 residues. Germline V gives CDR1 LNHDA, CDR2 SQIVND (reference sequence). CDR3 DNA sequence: TGTGCCAGTATCCCCGGGACAGGGGGCTTCACCGGGGAGCTGTTTTTT. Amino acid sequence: CASIPGTGGFTGELFF.